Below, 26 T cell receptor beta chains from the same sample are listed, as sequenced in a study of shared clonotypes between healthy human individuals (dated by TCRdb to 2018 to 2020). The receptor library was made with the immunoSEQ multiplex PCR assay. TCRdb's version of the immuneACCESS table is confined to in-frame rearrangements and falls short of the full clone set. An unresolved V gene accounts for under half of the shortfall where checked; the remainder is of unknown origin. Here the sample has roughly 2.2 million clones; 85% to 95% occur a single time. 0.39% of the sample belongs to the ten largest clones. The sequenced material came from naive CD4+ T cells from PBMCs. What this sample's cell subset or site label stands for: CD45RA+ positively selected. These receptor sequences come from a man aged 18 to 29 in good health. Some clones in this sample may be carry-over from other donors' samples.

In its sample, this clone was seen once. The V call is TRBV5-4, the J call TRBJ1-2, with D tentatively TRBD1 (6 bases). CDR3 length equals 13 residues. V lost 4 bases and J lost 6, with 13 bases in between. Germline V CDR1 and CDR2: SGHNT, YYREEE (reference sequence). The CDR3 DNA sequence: TGTGCCAGCAGCGTGCCCACAGGGAATGGCTACACCTTC. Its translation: CASSVPTGNGYTF.

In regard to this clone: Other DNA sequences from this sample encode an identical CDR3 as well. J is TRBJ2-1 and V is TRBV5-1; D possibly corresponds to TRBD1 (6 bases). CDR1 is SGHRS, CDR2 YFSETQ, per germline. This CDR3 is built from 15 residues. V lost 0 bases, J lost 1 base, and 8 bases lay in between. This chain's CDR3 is CASSLVQGSYNEQFF. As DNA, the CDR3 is TGCGCCAGCAGCTTGGTTCAGGGGTCCTACAATGAGCAGTTCTTC.

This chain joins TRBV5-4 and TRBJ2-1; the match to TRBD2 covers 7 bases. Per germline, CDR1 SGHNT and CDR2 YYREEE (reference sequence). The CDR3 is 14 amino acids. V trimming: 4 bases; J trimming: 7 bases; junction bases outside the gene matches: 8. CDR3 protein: CASSTRTSFNEQFF. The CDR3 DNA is TGTGCCAGCAGCACCAGGACTAGTTTTAATGAGCAGTTCTTC.

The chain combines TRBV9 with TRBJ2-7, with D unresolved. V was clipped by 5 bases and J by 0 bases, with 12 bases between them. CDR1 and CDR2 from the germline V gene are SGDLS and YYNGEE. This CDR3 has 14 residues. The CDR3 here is CASSRALRSYEQYF. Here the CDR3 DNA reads TGTGCCAGCAGTAGGGCCCTACGCTCCTACGAGCAGTACTTC. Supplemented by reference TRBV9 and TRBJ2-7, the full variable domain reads DSGVTQTPKHLITATGQRVTLRCSPRSGDLSVYWYQQSLDQGLQFLIQYYNGEERAKGNILERFSAQQFPDLHSELNLSSLELGDSALYFCASSRALRSYEQYFGPGTRLTVT.

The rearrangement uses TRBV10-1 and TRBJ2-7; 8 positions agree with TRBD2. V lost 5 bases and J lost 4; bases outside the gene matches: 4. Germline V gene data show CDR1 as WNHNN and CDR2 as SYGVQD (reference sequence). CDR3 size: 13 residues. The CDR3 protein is CASSTAGVYEQYF. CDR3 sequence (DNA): TGCGCCAGCAGTACAGCGGGAGTGTACGAGCAGTACTTC.

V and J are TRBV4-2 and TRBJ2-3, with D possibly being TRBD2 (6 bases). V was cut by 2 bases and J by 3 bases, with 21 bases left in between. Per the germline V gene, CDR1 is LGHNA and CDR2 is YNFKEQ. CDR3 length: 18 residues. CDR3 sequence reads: CASSQTGGKRIVTDTQYF. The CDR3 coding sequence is TGTGCCAGCAGCCAAACCGGCGGGAAGCGGATAGTAACAGATACGCAGTATTTT.

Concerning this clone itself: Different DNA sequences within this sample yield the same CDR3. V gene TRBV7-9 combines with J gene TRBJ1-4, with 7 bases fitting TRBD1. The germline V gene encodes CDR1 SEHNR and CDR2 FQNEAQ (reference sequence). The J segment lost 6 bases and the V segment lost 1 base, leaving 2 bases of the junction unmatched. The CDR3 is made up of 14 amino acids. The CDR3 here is CASSLGQGDEKLFF. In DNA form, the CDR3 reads TGTGCCAGCAGCTTAGGGCAGGGGGATGAAAAACTGTTTTTT.

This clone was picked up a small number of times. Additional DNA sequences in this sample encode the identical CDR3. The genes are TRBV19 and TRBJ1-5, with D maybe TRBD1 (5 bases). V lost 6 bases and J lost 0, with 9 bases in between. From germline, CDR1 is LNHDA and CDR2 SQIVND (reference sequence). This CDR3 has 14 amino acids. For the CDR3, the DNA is TGTGCCAGTAGCCCCAGGGATAGCAATCAGCCCCAGCATTTT. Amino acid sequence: CASSPRDSNQPQHF.

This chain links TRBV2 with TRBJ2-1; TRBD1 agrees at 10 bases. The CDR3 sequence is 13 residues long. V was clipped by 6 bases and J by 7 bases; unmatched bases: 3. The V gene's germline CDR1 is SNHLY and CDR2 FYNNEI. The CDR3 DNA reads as TGTGCCAGCAGAGGGACAGGGGATAATGAGCAGTTCTTC. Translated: CASRGTGDNEQFF.

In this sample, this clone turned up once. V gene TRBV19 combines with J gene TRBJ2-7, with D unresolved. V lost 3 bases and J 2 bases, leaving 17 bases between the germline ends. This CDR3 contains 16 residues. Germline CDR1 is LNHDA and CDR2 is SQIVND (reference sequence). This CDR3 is CASSILLTTGPYEQYF. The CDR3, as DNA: TGTGCCAGTAGTATCCTCCTTACGACGGGCCCCTACGAGCAGTACTTC.

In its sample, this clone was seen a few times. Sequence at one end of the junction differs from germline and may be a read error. CDR3 bases: TGTGCCAGCTCCCCACGGGGGGGATCCAAAATGAACACTGAAGCTTTCTTT. Amino acid sequence: CASSPRGGSKMNTEAFF. The chain links TRBV18 to TRBJ1-1; a weak D match, TRBD1 (5 bases). CDR3 size: 17 residues. Germline V gene data show CDR1 as KGHSH and CDR2 as LQKENI.

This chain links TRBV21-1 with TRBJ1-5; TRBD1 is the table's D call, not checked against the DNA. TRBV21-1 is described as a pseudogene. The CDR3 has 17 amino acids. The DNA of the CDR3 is TGTGCCAGCAGCAAAAGACGAACAGGGCTGGGCAATCAGCCCCAGCATTTT. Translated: CASSKRRTGLGNQPQHF.

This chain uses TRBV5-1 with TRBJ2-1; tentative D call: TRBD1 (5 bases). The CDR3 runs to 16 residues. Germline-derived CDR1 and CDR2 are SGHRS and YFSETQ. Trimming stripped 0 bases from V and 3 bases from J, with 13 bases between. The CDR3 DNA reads TGCGCCAGCAGCTTGGGCTTAGCAGGGCGCTACAATGAGCAGTTCTTC. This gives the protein CASSLGLAGRYNEQFF.

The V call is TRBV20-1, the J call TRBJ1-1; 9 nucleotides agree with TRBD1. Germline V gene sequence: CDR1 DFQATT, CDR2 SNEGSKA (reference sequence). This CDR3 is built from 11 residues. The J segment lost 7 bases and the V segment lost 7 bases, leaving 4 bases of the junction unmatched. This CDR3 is CSVDRGIEAFF. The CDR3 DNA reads TGCAGTGTTGACAGGGGGATTGAAGCTTTCTTT.

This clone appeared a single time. The CDR3 DNA follows: TGTGCCAGCAGTTACCTCACAGATACGCAGTATTTT. Its protein is CASSYLTDTQYF. V and J are TRBV6-5 and TRBJ2-3; D is uncertain. In germline, CDR1 is MNHEY, CDR2 SVGAGI. This CDR3 is 12 amino acids long. V gave up 2 bases and J gave up 2 bases, with 2 bases separating them.

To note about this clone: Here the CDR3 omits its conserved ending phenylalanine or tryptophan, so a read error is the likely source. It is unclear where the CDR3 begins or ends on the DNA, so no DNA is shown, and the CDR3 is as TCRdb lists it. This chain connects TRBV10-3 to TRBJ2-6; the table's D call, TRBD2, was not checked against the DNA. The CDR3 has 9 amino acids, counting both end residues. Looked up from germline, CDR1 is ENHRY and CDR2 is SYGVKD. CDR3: CAIRMPPGG.

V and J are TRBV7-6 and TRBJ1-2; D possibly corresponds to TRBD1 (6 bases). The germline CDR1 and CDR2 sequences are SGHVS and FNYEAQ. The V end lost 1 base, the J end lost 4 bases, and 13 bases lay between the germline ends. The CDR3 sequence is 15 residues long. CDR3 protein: CASSLEGRGGYGYTF. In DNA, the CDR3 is TGTGCCAGCAGCTTAGAGGGCAGGGGCGGCTATGGCTACACCTTC.

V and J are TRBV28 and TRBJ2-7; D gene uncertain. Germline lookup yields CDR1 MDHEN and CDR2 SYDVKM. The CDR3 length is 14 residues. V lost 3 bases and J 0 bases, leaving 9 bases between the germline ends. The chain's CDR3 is CASSFVRSSYEQYF. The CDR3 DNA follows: TGTGCCAGCAGTTTTGTCCGGAGCTCCTACGAGCAGTACTTC.

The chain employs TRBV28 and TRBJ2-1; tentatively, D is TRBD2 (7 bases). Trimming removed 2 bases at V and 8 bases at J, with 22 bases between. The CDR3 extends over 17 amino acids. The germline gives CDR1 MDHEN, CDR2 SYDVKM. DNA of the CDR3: TGTGCCAGCAGTTTACCCGGGGGCGGGAGTTCTGGGTATGAGCAGTTCTTC. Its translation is CASSLPGGGSSGYEQFF.

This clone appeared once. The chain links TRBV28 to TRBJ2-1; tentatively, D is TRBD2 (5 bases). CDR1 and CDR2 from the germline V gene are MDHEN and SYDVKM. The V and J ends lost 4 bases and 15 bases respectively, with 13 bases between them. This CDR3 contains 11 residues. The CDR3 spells CASSSQMRAFF. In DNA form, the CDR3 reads TGTGCCAGCAGTTCACAGATGCGGGCGTTCTTC.

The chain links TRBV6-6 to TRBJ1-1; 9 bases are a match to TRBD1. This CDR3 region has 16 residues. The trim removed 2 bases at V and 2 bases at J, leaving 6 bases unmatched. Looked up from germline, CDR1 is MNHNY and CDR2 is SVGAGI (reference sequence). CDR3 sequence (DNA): TGTGCCAGCAGTTACAGTCAGGGACAGGGTAACACTGAAGCTTTCTTT. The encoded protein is CASSYSQGQGNTEAFF.

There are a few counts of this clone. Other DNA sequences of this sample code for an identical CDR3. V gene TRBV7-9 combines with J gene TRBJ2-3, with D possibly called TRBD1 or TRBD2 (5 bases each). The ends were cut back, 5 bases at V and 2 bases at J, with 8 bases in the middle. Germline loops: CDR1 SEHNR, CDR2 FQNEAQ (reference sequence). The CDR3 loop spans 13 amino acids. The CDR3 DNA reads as TGTGCCAGCAGCCCAGGGACCACAGATACGCAGTATTTT. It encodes CASSPGTTDTQYF.

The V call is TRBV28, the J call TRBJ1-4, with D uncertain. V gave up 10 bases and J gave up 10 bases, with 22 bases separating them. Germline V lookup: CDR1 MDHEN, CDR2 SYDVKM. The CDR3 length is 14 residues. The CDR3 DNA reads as TGTGCCACCACGCCGGGAATTGCGGCCGGAAAACTGTTTTTT. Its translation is CATTPGIAAGKLFF.

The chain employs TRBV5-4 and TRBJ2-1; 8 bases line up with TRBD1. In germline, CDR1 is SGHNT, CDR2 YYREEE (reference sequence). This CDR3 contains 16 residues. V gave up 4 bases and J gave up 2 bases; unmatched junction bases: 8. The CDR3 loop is CASSQEGRGPYNEQFF. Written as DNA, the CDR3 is TGTGCCAGCAGCCAAGAGGGCAGGGGGCCCTACAATGAGCAGTTCTTC.

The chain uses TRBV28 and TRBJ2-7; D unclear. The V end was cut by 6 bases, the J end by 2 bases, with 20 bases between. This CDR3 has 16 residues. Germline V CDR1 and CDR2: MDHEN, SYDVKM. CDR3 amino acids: CASSPPFGRVAYEQYF. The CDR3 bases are TGTGCCAGCAGCCCCCCGTTCGGTCGGGTGGCCTACGAGCAGTACTTC.

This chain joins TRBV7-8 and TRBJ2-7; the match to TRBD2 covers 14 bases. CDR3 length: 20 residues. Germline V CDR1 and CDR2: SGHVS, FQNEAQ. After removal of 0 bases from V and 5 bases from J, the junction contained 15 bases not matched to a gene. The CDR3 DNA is TGTGCCAGCAGCTTAGCCCTCCCCGGGACTAGCGGGAGTCCCACCCACGAGCAGTACTTC. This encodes CASSLALPGTSGSPTHEQYF.